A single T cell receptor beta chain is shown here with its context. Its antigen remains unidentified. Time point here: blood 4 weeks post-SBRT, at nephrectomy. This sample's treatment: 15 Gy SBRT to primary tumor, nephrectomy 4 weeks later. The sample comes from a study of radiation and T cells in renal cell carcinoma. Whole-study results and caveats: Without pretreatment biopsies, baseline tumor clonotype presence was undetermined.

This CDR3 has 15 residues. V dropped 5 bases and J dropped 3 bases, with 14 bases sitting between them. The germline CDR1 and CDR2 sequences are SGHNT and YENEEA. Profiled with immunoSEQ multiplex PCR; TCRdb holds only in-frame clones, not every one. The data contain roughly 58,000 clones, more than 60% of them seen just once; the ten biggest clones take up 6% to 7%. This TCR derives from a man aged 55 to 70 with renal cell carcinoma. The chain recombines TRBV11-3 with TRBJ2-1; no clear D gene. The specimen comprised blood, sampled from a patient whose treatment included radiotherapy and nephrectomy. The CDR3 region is CASSPPGGNYNEQFF. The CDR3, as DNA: TGTGCCAGCAGCCCACCCGGTGGCAACTACAATGAGCAGTTCTTC.